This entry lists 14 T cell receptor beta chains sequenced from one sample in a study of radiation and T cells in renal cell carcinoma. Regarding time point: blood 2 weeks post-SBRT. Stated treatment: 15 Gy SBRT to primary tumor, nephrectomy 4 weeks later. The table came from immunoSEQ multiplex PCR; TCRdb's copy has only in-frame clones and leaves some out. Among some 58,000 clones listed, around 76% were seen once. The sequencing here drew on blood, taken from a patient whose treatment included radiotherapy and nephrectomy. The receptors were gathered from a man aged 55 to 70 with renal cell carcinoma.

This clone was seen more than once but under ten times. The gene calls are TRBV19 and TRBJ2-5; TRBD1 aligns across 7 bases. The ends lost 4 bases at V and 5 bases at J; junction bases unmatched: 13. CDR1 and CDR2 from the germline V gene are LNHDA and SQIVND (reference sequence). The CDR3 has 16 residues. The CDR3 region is CASSRQGILRLETQYF. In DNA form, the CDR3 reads TGTGCCAGTAGTAGACAGGGTATATTAAGACTGGAGACCCAGTACTTC.

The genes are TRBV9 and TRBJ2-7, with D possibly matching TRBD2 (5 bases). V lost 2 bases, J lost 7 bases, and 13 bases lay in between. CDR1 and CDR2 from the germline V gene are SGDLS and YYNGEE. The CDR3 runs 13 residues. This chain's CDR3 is CASSVSPTGEQYF. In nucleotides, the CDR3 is TGTGCCAGCAGCGTTAGCCCGACGGGGGAGCAGTACTTC.

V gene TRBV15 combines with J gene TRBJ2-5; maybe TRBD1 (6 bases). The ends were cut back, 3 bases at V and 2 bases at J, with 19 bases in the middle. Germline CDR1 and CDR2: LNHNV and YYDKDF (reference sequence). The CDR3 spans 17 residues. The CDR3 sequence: CATSSPRGTARQETQYF. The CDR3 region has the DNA TGTGCCACCAGCAGCCCAAGGGGGACGGCGAGACAAGAGACCCAGTACTTC.

CDR3 region: CASRRGQGSETSGITEAFF. Written as DNA, the CDR3 is TGCGCCAGCAGGAGAGGACAGGGTTCGGAGACTTCGGGGATAACTGAAGCTTTCTTT. The chain is built from TRBV4-1 and TRBJ1-1, with 8 bases identical to TRBD1. Germline lookup yields CDR1 MGHRA and CDR2 YSYEKL. CDR3 length: 19 amino acids. The V and J ends lost 6 bases and 5 bases, in that order; junction bases with no gene match: 23.

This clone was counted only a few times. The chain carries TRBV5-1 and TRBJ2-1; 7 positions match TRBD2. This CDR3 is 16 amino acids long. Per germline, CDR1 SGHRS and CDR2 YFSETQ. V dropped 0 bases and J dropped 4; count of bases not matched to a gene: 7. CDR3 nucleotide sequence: TGCGCCAGCAGCTTGGGTGGGGGAGGGCCGTACAATGAGCAGTTCTTC. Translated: CASSLGGGGPYNEQFF.

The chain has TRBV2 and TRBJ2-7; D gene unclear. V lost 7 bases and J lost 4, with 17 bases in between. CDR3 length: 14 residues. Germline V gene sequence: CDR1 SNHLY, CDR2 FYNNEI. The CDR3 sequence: CASTGQQSVYEQYF. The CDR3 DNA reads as TGTGCCAGCACCGGGCAACAGTCGGTTTACGAGCAGTACTTC.

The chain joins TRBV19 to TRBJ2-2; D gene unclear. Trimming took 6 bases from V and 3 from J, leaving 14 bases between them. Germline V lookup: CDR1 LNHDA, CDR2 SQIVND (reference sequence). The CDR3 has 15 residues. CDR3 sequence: CASSTRTAYTGELFF. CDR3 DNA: TGTGCCAGTAGCACGAGGACGGCATACACCGGGGAGCTGTTTTTT.

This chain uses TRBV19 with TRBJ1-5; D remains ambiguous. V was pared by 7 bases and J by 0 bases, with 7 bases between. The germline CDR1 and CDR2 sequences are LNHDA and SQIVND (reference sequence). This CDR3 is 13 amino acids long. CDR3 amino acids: CASTHSSNQPQHF. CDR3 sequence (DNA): TGTGCCAGTACTCACAGTAGCAATCAGCCCCAGCATTTT.

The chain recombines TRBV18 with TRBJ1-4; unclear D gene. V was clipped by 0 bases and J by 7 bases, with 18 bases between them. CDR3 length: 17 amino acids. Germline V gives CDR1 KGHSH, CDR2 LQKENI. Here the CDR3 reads CASSPPNTLGGGEKLFF. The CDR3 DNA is TGTGCCAGCTCACCACCGAACACCCTAGGCGGAGGTGAAAAACTGTTTTTT.

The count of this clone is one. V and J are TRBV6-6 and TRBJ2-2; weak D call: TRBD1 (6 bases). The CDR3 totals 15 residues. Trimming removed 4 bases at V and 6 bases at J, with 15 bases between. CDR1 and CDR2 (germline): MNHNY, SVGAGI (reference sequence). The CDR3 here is CASSSGQSPAGELFF. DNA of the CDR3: TGTGCCAGCAGTTCCGGACAGTCCCCCGCCGGGGAGCTGTTTTTT.

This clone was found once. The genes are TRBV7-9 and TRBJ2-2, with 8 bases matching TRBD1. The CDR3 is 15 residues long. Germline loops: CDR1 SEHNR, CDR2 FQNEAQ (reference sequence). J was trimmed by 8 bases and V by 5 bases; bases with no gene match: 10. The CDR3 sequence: CASSPPGQAAGELFF. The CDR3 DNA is TGTGCCAGCAGCCCACCGGGACAGGCCGCGGGGGAGCTGTTTTTT.

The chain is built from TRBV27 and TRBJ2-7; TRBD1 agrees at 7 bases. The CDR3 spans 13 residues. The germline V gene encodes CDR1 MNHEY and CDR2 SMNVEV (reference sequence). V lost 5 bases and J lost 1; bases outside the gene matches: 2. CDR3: CASSRTGSYEQYV. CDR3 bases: TGTGCCAGCAGTCGGACAGGTTCCTACGAGCAGTACGTC.

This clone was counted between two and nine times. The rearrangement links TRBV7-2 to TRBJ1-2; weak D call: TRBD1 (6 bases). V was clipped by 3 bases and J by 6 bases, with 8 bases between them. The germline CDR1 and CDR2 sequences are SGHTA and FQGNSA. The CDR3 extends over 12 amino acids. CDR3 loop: CASSFRGDGYTF. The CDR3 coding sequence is TGTGCCAGCAGCTTCAGGGGAGATGGCTACACCTTC.

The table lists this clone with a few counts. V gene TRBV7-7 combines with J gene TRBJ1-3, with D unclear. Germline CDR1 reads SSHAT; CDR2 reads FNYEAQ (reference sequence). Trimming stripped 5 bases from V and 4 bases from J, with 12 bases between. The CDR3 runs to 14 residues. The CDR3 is CASSPAESGNTIYF. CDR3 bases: TGTGCCAGCAGCCCGGCGGAATCCGGAAACACCATATATTTT.